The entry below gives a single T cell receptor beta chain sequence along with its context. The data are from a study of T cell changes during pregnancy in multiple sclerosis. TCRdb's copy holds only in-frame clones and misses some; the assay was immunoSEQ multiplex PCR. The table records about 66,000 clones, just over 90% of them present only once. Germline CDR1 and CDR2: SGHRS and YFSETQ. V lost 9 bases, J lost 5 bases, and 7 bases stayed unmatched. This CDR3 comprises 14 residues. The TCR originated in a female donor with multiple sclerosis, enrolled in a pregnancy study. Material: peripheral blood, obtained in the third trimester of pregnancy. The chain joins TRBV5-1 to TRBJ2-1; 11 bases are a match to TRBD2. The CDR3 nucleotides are TGCGCCACCAAGGGACTAGCGGTAAACAATGAGCAGTTCTTC. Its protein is CATKGLAVNNEQFF.